This TCR beta chain originates from a study of CD8+CD57+ T cells in acquired aplastic anemia. Study overall: CD4+ cells from healthy donors averaged roughly 11 million reads.

Note on this clonotype: The target antigen is unknown.

Study-level findings and limits: Overlap between patients and controls comprised roughly 28 CD8+ CDR3 sequences.

The CDR3 covers 15 residues. Germline V CDR1 and CDR2: SNHLY, FYNNEI. V lost 4 bases and J 2 bases, leaving 9 bases between the germline ends. For CDR3 and TCR beta VDJ profiling, genomic DNA was the template used. TCRdb independently ran MiXCR on the reads; one entry per CDR3 protein. The table records 42,000 or so distinct CDR3 sequences, about 65% of them present only once. The sequence derives from a human donor in good health, serving as a control. Material: sorted CD4+, CD8+, or CD8+CD57+ T cells (not recorded which) from PBMCs. This chain links TRBV2 with TRBJ2-6; unclear D gene. Here the CDR3 reads CASSGVRTGANVLTF. Here the CDR3 DNA reads TGTGCCAGCAGTGGGGTGAGAACTGGGGCCAACGTCCTGACTTTC.